Shown below are 30 T cell receptor beta chains from a single sample sequenced in a study of blood T cell repertoires in COVID-19. Sequenced by immunoSEQ multiplex PCR; TCRdb stores in-frame clones only, minus some. The table includes roughly 150,000 clones, about 85% detected once. What was sequenced was peripheral blood. Receptor source: a woman of 80 years or more with COVID-19, enrolled during active disease.

The J gene is TRBJ1-1, the V gene TRBV27; D is ambiguous. V lost 3 bases and J 5 bases, leaving 10 bases between the germline ends. The CDR3 length is 13 residues. Germline loops: CDR1 MNHEY, CDR2 SMNVEV (reference sequence). The CDR3 bases are TGTGCCAGCAGTTTTTCAGGTGGGACTGAAGCTTTCTTT. Its protein is CASSFSGGTEAFF.

CDR3 loop: CASSLDNRGTEAFF. The CDR3 bases are TGTGCCAGCAGCCTAGATAACAGGGGGACTGAAGCTTTCTTT. The J gene is TRBJ1-1, the V gene TRBV28, with 8 bases fitting TRBD1. Germline CDR1 MDHEN, CDR2 SYDVKM. Germline trimming cut 6 bases from V and 5 bases from J; bases unmatched to any gene: 8. The CDR3 contains 14 residues. The full variable domain, its missing parts supplied by reference TRBV28 and TRBJ1-1, is DVKVTQSSRYLVKRTGEKVFLECVQDMDHENMFWYRQDPGLGLRLIYFSYDVKMKEKGDIPEGYSVSREKKERFSLILESASTNQTSMYLCASSLDNRGTEAFFGQGTRLTVV.

This clone was seen more than once but under ten times. The chain couples TRBV4-1 to TRBJ2-7; D call uncertain. CDR1 and CDR2 (germline): MGHRA, YSYEKL. V was trimmed by 2 bases and J by 4 bases, leaving 9 bases between them. The CDR3 is 13 residues long. The CDR3 here is CASSQYSGYEQYF. The CDR3 DNA reads TGCGCCAGCAGCCAATACTCAGGTTACGAGCAGTACTTC.

V usage is TRBV25-1 and J usage is TRBJ2-7; D is possibly TRBD2 (5 bases). V was shortened by 4 bases and J by 0 bases, with 13 bases between the two germline ends. This CDR3 comprises 15 residues. CDR1 is MGHDK and CDR2 is SYGVNS in the germline V gene. The CDR3 is CASSAPRAFSYEQYF. The CDR3 coding sequence is TGTGCCAGCAGTGCACCGCGGGCCTTCTCCTACGAGCAGTACTTC.

The CDR3 DNA reads as TGTGCCAGCAGCAGAATAGTAGAAGGGGAAGAGACCCAGTACTTC. It codes for CASSRIVEGEETQYF. The V and J genes are TRBV5-4 and TRBJ2-5; tentative D call: TRBD1 (5 bases). Trimming pared 4 bases from V and 3 bases from J, leaving 16 bases between. The CDR3 sequence is 15 residues long. CDR1 is SGHNT and CDR2 is YYREEE in the germline V gene (reference sequence).

This clone came up a few times. Other DNA sequences from this sample encode an identical CDR3 as well. V is TRBV18 and J is TRBJ2-5; 10 bases map to TRBD1. This CDR3 region has 14 residues. Losses at the gene ends were 1 base for V and 4 bases for J; bases not matched to a gene: 0. Germline V CDR1 and CDR2: KGHSH, LQKENI. The CDR3 loop reads CASSPRTGGETQYF. The CDR3 DNA follows: TGTGCCAGCTCACCACGGACAGGGGGAGAGACCCAGTACTTC.

The chain carries TRBV3-1 (or the pseudogene TRBV3-2) and TRBJ2-1; D is ambiguous. V lost 4 bases to trimming and J lost 9 bases, with 7 bases between them. Germline lookup yields CDR1 LGHDT and CDR2 YNNKEL (reference sequence). The CDR3 runs to 11 residues. CDR3 residues: CASSLVGEQFF. The CDR3 nucleotides are TGTGCCAGCAGCCTAGTTGGTGAGCAGTTCTTC.

This chain uses TRBV7-9 with TRBJ2-2; 8 positions agree with TRBD1. V trimming: 5 bases; J trimming: 6 bases; junction bases outside the gene matches: 5. CDR1 and CDR2 (germline): SEHNR, FQNEAQ (reference sequence). The CDR3 is made up of 14 amino acids. The CDR3 protein is CASSQTQGAGELFF. CDR3 in DNA: TGTGCCAGCAGCCAGACACAGGGGGCCGGGGAGCTGTTTTTT.

The rearrangement uses TRBV2 and TRBJ2-1; D not certain. The CDR3 totals 13 residues. CDR1 and CDR2 from the germline V gene are SNHLY and FYNNEI. Trimming cost V 7 bases and J 10 bases, with 17 bases left between them. The CDR3: CASKLGGPAEQFF. The CDR3 nucleotides are TGTGCCAGCAAGTTGGGTGGGCCAGCCGAGCAGTTCTTC. Looking up the rest from reference TRBV2 and TRBJ2-1 gives the full variable domain: EPEVTQTPSHQVTQMGQEVILRCVPISNHLYFYWYRQILGQKVEFLVSFYNNEISEKSEIFDDQFSVERPDGSNFTLKIRSTKLEDSAMYFCASKLGGPAEQFFGPGTRLTVL.

This chain connects TRBV11-3 to TRBJ2-5; D gene unclear. This CDR3 has 13 residues. In germline, CDR1 is SGHNT, CDR2 YENEEA. V lost 9 bases and J lost 3, with 14 bases in between. The chain's CDR3 is CASSPRDEETQYF. The CDR3 DNA reads TGTGCCAGTAGCCCACGAGATGAAGAGACCCAGTACTTC.

The gene calls are TRBV4-1 and TRBJ1-2, with D uncertain. Germline loops: CDR1 MGHRA, CDR2 YSYEKL. The length of the CDR3 is 12 residues. Trimming cost V 7 bases and J 4 bases, with 10 bases left between them. The CDR3 nucleotides read TGCGCCAGCATGAGGTTGGGCTATGGCTACACCTTC. Protein sequence: CASMRLGYGYTF.

The CDR3 DNA sequence: TGCGCCAGCAGCCTAGGACAGCTCGATCAGCCCCAGCATTTT. This encodes CASSLGQLDQPQHF. The chain couples TRBV4-1 to TRBJ1-5, with a weak D call TRBD1 (6 bases). Germline CDR1 MGHRA, CDR2 YSYEKL. The CDR3 is made up of 14 amino acids. V dropped 4 bases and J dropped 5 bases, with 12 bases sitting between them.

This chain connects TRBV18 to TRBJ2-2; TRBD2 might be the D (6 bases). The CDR3 covers 15 residues. The V gene's germline CDR1 is KGHSH and CDR2 LQKENI. V dropped 0 bases and J dropped 5 bases, with 10 bases sitting between them. The CDR3, as DNA: TGTGCCAGCTCACCACCGGCGGGAAGGACCGGGGAGCTGTTTTTT. Translating it yields CASSPPAGRTGELFF. The variable domain in full, with the rest retrieved from reference TRBV18 and TRBJ2-2, is NAGVMQNPRHLVRRRGQEARLRCSPMKGHSHVYWYRQLPEEGLKFMVYLQKENIIDESGMPKERFSAEFPKEGPSILRIQQVVRGDSAAYFCASSPPAGRTGELFFGEGSRLTVL.

The V call is TRBV6-2 or TRBV6-3, the J call TRBJ2-5, with D perhaps TRBD2 (5 bases). V was trimmed by 2 bases and J by 7 bases, leaving 11 bases between them. This CDR3 comprises 13 residues. CDR1 MNHEY and CDR2 SVGEGT come from the germline V gene. CDR3 in DNA: TGTGCCAGCAGTTACCTCATTGGAGGGACCCAGTACTTC. Translation gives CASSYLIGGTQYF.

The chain uses TRBV5-1 and TRBJ1-4; D uncertain. Germline assignment: CDR1 SGHRS and CDR2 YFSETQ. V lost 0 bases and J lost 6, with 12 bases in between. This CDR3 comprises 15 residues. This CDR3 is CASSLGGNGDEKLFF. The CDR3 DNA follows: TGCGCCAGCAGCTTGGGAGGGAATGGCGATGAAAAACTGTTTTTT.

CDR3: CASSPPTMDRSTEAFF. The DNA for the CDR3 is TGTGCCAGCTCACCACCGACTATGGACAGGTCCACTGAAGCTTTCTTT. V and J are TRBV18 and TRBJ1-1; 7 bases fit TRBD1. This CDR3 is built from 16 residues. With V trimmed by 0 bases and J by 4 bases, 8 bases remained unmatched. Germline values: CDR1 KGHSH, CDR2 LQKENI. The full variable domain, completed using reference TRBV18 and TRBJ1-1, is NAGVMQNPRHLVRRRGQEARLRCSPMKGHSHVYWYRQLPEEGLKFMVYLQKENIIDESGMPKERFSAEFPKEGPSILRIQQVVRGDSAAYFCASSPPTMDRSTEAFFGQGTRLTVV.

The CDR3 region has the DNA TGTGCCAGCAGGCGCGGTCTCTCCTACGAGCAGTACTTC. Translation gives CASRRGLSYEQYF. The V gene is TRBV6-6, the J gene TRBJ2-7; D unclear. The CDR3 is 13 amino acids. V was cut by 6 bases and J by 0 bases, with 9 bases left in between. The germline gives CDR1 MNHNY, CDR2 SVGAGI (reference sequence).

This chain connects TRBV6-5 to TRBJ1-1; D ambiguous. The germline V gene has CDR1 MNHEY and CDR2 SVGAGI. V was shortened by 4 bases and J by 5 bases, with 14 bases between the two germline ends. The CDR3 length is 14 residues. The CDR3 bases are TGTGCCAGCAGTTCGGGGAGTCCCCGAACTGAAGCTTTCTTT. As protein: CASSSGSPRTEAFF.

The rearrangement links TRBV3-1 (or the pseudogene TRBV3-2) to TRBJ2-1; perhaps TRBD2 as D (6 bases). Germline V CDR1 and CDR2: LGHDT, YNNKEL (reference sequence). CDR3 length: 18 amino acids. The ends were cut back, 3 bases at V and 0 bases at J, with 18 bases in the middle. The CDR3 is CASSQWGLAVRSYNEQFF. The CDR3 nucleotides are TGTGCCAGCAGCCAGTGGGGGTTAGCGGTACGCTCCTACAATGAGCAGTTCTTC.

The chain combines TRBV9 with TRBJ2-2; 11 nucleotides match TRBD2. CDR1 and CDR2 from the germline V gene are SGDLS and YYNGEE. The V segment lost 2 bases and the J segment 8 bases; nucleotides outside the gene matches: 5. The CDR3 has 15 residues. CDR3 in DNA: TGTGCCAGCAGCGTGGGGCTAGCGGGAGGTGGGGAGCTGTTTTTT. Protein product: CASSVGLAGGGELFF.

This clone showed up just once. V gene TRBV6-5 combines with J gene TRBJ2-3; 7 positions match TRBD1. Germline V CDR1 and CDR2: MNHEY, SVGAGI. The CDR3 contains 15 residues. With 7 bases clipped from V and 5 bases from J, the junction kept 12 bases outside the gene matches. CDR3 sequence: CASTRTGQIVDTQYF. The CDR3 DNA reads TGTGCCAGCACCCGGACGGGACAGATCGTAGATACGCAGTATTTT.

The J gene is TRBJ1-2, the V gene TRBV3-1 (or the pseudogene TRBV3-2); 9 positions match TRBD1. CDR3 length: 16 amino acids. CDR1 LGHDT and CDR2 YNNKEL come from the germline V gene (reference sequence). Unmatched junction bases numbered 13, after V lost 5 bases and J lost 6 bases. The CDR3 DNA is TGTGCCAGCAGCACCCAAACAGGGGGCAAGAATAATGGCTACACCTTC. Translated: CASSTQTGGKNNGYTF.

The chain employs TRBV5-1 and TRBJ2-1, with 12 nucleotides matching TRBD2. The CDR3 has 17 amino acids. Germline V gene data show CDR1 as SGHRS and CDR2 as YFSETQ. The V gene end was trimmed by 4 bases and the J gene end by 6 bases; junction bases not matched to a gene: 11. The CDR3 sequence is CASSRPSGRALGNEQFF. The CDR3 nucleotides are TGCGCCAGCAGCCGACCTAGCGGGAGGGCCTTGGGCAATGAGCAGTTCTTC.

V and J are TRBV27 and TRBJ1-6, with D possibly matching TRBD1 (6 bases). Germline assignment: CDR1 MNHEY and CDR2 SMNVEV (reference sequence). V was cut by 4 bases and J by 5 bases, with 9 bases left in between. This CDR3 comprises 14 residues. CDR3 loop: CASSSRTDNSPLHF. CDR3 nucleotide sequence: TGTGCCAGCAGTTCCCGGACAGATAATTCACCCCTCCACTTT.

J is TRBJ1-1 and V is TRBV28; 8 positions agree with TRBD1. The CDR3 runs 14 residues. The V gene end was trimmed by 4 bases and the J gene end by 4 bases; junction bases not matched to a gene: 5. Germline assignment: CDR1 MDHEN and CDR2 SYDVKM. DNA of the CDR3: TGTGCCAGCAGTTCGGGACAGGTGTCCACTGAAGCTTTCTTT. It specifies CASSSGQVSTEAFF.

V and J are TRBV19 and TRBJ1-2; D ambiguous. Germline CDR1 is LNHDA and CDR2 is SQIVND (reference sequence). The ends were cut back, 3 bases at V and 6 bases at J, with 20 bases in the middle. The CDR3 spans 16 residues. Here the CDR3 DNA reads TGTGCCAGTAGTATTTCCCCCGACCGCGGCTATAATGGCTACACCTTC. Translated, it gives CASSISPDRGYNGYTF.

This clone appeared a few times. The rearrangement links TRBV3-1 (or the pseudogene TRBV3-2) to TRBJ1-1; D call uncertain. Looked up from germline, CDR1 is LGHDT and CDR2 is YNNKEL (reference sequence). The CDR3 consists of 12 residues. The V end lost 1 base, the J end lost 8 bases, and 8 bases lay between the germline ends. CDR3 sequence reads: CASSQVPGEAFF. For the CDR3, the DNA is TGTGCCAGCAGCCAAGTCCCGGGGGAAGCTTTCTTT.

V usage is TRBV6-1 and J usage is TRBJ1-5; D ambiguous. Germline loops: CDR1 MNHNS, CDR2 SASEGT. The germline V and J ends were trimmed by 2 bases and 12 bases, with 11 bases remaining between them. CDR3 length: 12 residues. This CDR3 reads CASSETGARQHF. In nucleotides, the CDR3 is TGTGCCAGCAGTGAAACCGGTGCACGCCAGCATTTT.

The chain employs TRBV28 and TRBJ2-1; D unclear. Trimming removed 3 bases from V and 8 bases from J, with 14 bases in between. Germline CDR1 and CDR2: MDHEN and SYDVKM. The CDR3 is 14 residues long. The CDR3 region is CASSLVSMGHEQFF. CDR3 nucleotide sequence: TGTGCCAGCAGTTTGGTCTCCATGGGCCATGAGCAGTTCTTC.

The V gene is TRBV3-1 (or the pseudogene TRBV3-2), the J gene TRBJ2-2; possible D gene TRBD2, 5 bases. The germline V and J ends were trimmed by 1 base and 4 bases, with 13 bases remaining between them. Germline values: CDR1 LGHDT, CDR2 YNNKEL (reference sequence). This CDR3 contains 16 residues. The CDR3 region has the DNA TGTGCCAGCAGCCAAGGGGTCCCTGGAGGCACCGGGGAGCTGTTTTTT. Its protein product is CASSQGVPGGTGELFF.